This T cell receptor (beta chain) is drawn from a study of T-cell memory formation after mild COVID-19. MiXCR was run by TCRdb on the 5' RACE reads, yielding one entry per CDR3 protein. The profile shows 150,000 or so distinct CDR3 sequences, less than 40% of them singletons. There are 14 residues in the CDR3. CDR1 and CDR2 (germline): SEHNR, FQNEAQ (reference sequence). V shed 2 bases, J shed 2 bases, and the junction held 3 bases outside the gene matches. A few counts support this clonotype. Material: PBMCs or a T cell subset sorted from them (not recorded which). The V call is TRBV7-9, the J call TRBJ2-7, with 7 bases aligning to TRBD1. This sequence originates from an adult woman who had mild COVID-19 (a few samples of this study predate the infection). Cell type and time point are not known. The CDR3 nucleotides read TGTGCCAGCAGCTTACGGGACAGCCCCTACGAGCAGTACTTC. Translated: CASSLRDSPYEQYF.